Presented here are 14 T cell receptor beta chains from one specimen sequenced in a study of T cells in Graves' hyperthyroidism and ophthalmopathy. TCR beta CDR3 region amplification was performed from RNA transcripts. A set of HTBI primers served as the primers for a first-round RT-PCR of the TCR CDR3. Via MiXCR, TCRdb re-called the multiplex PCR reads, giving one row per CDR3 protein. The table records 300,000 to 500,000 distinct CDR3 sequences, about an eighth of them present only once. The sequencing sample was made of blood. The receptors come from a man aged 50 or older with Graves' ophthalmopathy.

This clonotype was counted ten times or more. The chain carries TRBV11-2 and TRBJ2-2; D not resolved. Germline CDR1 is SGHAT and CDR2 is FQNNGV. CDR3 size: 16 residues. The ends were cut back, 2 bases at V and 0 bases at J, with 10 bases in the middle. The CDR3 DNA reads as TGTGCCAGCAGCTTATTTCAGGTGGCGAACACCGGGGAGCTGTTTTTT. Its translation: CASSLFQVANTGELFF.

V usage is TRBV18 and J usage is TRBJ1-4; D perhaps matches TRBD1 (5 bases). The CDR3 spans 13 residues. The germline V gene has CDR1 KGHSH and CDR2 LQKENI. Trimming took 7 bases from V and 6 from J, leaving 12 bases between them. The DNA of the CDR3 is TGTGCCAGCTGCCGGGACCGAGATGAAAAACTGTTTTTT. Protein product: CASCRDRDEKLFF.

The chain combines TRBV7-3 with TRBJ2-3; TRBD2 agrees at 12 bases. Germline V lookup: CDR1 SGHTA, CDR2 FQGTGA. V lost 4 bases and J lost 2; bases outside the gene matches: 7. The CDR3 extends over 17 amino acids. The CDR3 DNA is TGTGCCAGCAGCTCAGGACTAGCGGGATTGAACACAGATACGCAGTATTTT. Its protein is CASSSGLAGLNTDTQYF. The entire variable domain, with the rest obtained from reference TRBV7-3 and TRBJ2-3, is as follows: GAGVSQTPSNKVTEKGKYVELRCDPISGHTALYWYRQSLGQGPEFLIYFQGTGAADDSGLPNDRFFAVRPEGSVSTLKIQRTERGDSAVYLCASSSGLAGLNTDTQYFGPGTRLTVL.

This clonotype has more than one count but fewer than ten. The V gene is TRBV20-1, the J gene TRBJ1-6, with 7 bases matching TRBD1. Germline V lookup: CDR1 DFQATT, CDR2 SNEGSKA (reference sequence). Losses at the gene ends were 0 bases for V and 9 bases for J; bases not matched to a gene: 11. This CDR3 spans 16 amino acids. The CDR3 DNA follows: TGCAGTGCTAGAGAAGGGTTTGAGGGGGCGTTTTCACCCCTCCACTTT. This gives the protein CSAREGFEGAFSPLHF.

In its sample, this clonotype was seen a few times. The junction shows a germline mismatch at one end, possibly a read error. The V and J genes are TRBV6-1 and TRBJ1-1, with 7 bases fitting TRBD1. This CDR3 is 15 amino acids long. From germline, CDR1 is MNHNS and CDR2 SASEGT. The CDR3 coding sequence is TGTGCCAGTGAAACAGACAGGGCGGGAAAAACTGCAGCTTTCTTT. Translated: CASETDRAGKTAAFF.

This clonotype was observed many times. V usage is TRBV5-1 and J usage is TRBJ1-1; 8 bases line up with TRBD1. V shed 4 bases, J shed 2 bases, and the junction held 4 bases outside the gene matches. The CDR3 has 14 amino acids. The V gene's germline CDR1 is SGHRS and CDR2 YFSETQ. CDR3 DNA sequence: TGCGCCAGCAGCGCCGGGACAGGCAACACTGAAGCTTTCTTT. Its protein is CASSAGTGNTEAFF.

The rearrangement uses TRBV25-1 and TRBJ2-3; no clear D gene. CDR3 length equals 15 residues. V was cut by 2 bases and J by 7 bases, with 16 bases left in between. Looked up from germline, CDR1 is MGHDK and CDR2 is SYGVNS. Written as DNA, the CDR3 is TGTGCCAGCAGTGAAGTAGGAGCAGTGCCCCATACGCAGTATTTT. Translating gives CASSEVGAVPHTQYF.

This clonotype has ten or more counts. V and J are TRBV20-1 and TRBJ1-1; D might be TRBD1 (5 bases). The CDR3 extends over 14 amino acids. V was shortened by 5 bases and J by 5 bases, with 18 bases between the two germline ends. From germline, CDR1 is DFQATT and CDR2 SNEGSKA (reference sequence). Here the CDR3 DNA reads TGCAGTGCTGGCCGGGGCAGGCGTAAAACTGAAGCTTTCTTT. Translation: CSAGRGRRKTEAFF.

This clonotype was counted between two and nine times. J is TRBJ2-7 and V is TRBV5-6; possibly TRBD1 for D (6 bases). Germline CDR1 SGHDT, CDR2 YYEEEE. Trimming took off 4 bases at V and 4 bases at J, with 12 bases between the two ends. This CDR3 region has 13 residues. The CDR3 DNA is TGTGCCAGCAGCGGTACAGGGCCGTACGAGCAGTACTTC. Its protein is CASSGTGPYEQYF.

The chain links TRBV29-1 to TRBJ1-1, with no clear D. CDR3 length: 12 amino acids. The germline gives CDR1 SQVTM, CDR2 ANQGSEA. With 6 bases removed from V and 4 bases from J, the gap between germline ends came to 12 bases. CDR3 sequence: CSVSDGFTEAFF. The CDR3 coding sequence is TGCAGCGTGTCCGACGGGTTCACTGAAGCTTTCTTT.

This clonotype was counted ten times or more. The genes are TRBV24-1 and TRBJ2-7; 8 bases agree with TRBD1. CDR3 length equals 15 residues. V was pared by 3 bases and J by 6 bases, with 9 bases of the junction left unmatched. Germline CDR1 and CDR2: KGHDR and SFDVKD. Written as DNA, the CDR3 is TGTGCCACCAGTGATCGGACAGGGAGTTTGAGCGAGCAGTACTTC. It yields the protein CATSDRTGSLSEQYF.

This clonotype was seen ten or more times. This chain links TRBV30 with TRBJ1-2; a weak D match, TRBD1 (5 bases). Trimming cost V 0 bases and J 7 bases, with 15 bases left between them. Per the germline V gene, CDR1 is GTSNPN and CDR2 is SVGIG (reference sequence). The length of the CDR3 is 14 residues. DNA of the CDR3: TGTGCCTGGAGTGTACGGCCGGTAGGGGTTGGCTACACCTTC. It specifies CAWSVRPVGVGYTF.

This clonotype was counted many times. The chain joins TRBV29-1 to TRBJ2-7; TRBD1 matches at 9 bases. Germline assignment: CDR1 SQVTM and CDR2 ANQGSEA. The CDR3 spans 12 residues. V shed 5 bases and J 3 bases; nucleotides not matched to a gene: 2. In DNA, the CDR3 is TGCAGCGTTAAGGACAGGGGCTACGAGCAGTACTTC. It specifies CSVKDRGYEQYF.

This clonotype showed up many times. This chain uses TRBV5-1 with TRBJ2-1; 16 bases fit TRBD2. J lost 9 bases, V lost 0 bases, and 9 bases had no gene match. The CDR3 loop spans 18 amino acids. Germline-derived CDR1 and CDR2 are SGHRS and YFSETQ. CDR3 sequence (DNA): TGCGCCAGCAGCTTGGCGGGGACTAGCGGGAGGGGGCTCGGTGAGCAGTTCTTC. It encodes CASSLAGTSGRGLGEQFF.